A single TCR beta chain is shown here with its context. Repertoires were generated with immunoSEQ multiplex PCR, while TCRdb's copy carries only in-frame clones and drops some. Found here are about 88,000 clones, 92% of them singletons; the top ten hold about 0.26%. These data come from a study of technical replicates of blood from several donors. Germline CDR1 is MDHEN and CDR2 is SYDVKM. CDR3 length equals 13 residues. The V and J ends lost 5 bases and 11 bases respectively, with 18 bases between them. The TCR was taken from a human donor in good health. The V and J genes are TRBV28 and TRBJ1-1, with a possible D match to TRBD1 (6 bases). Sequencing input: T cells isolated from PBMCs. DNA of the CDR3: TGTGCCAGCAGTAGAGGACAGTGGGGAGACGCTTTCTTT. Translated: CASSRGQWGDAFF. The whole variable domain, remainder taken from reference TRBV28 and TRBJ1-1, is DVKVTQSSRYLVKRTGEKVFLECVQDMDHENMFWYRQDPGLGLRLIYFSYDVKMKEKGDIPEGYSVSREKKERFSLILESASTNQTSMYLCASSRGQWGDAFFGQGTRLTVV.